A single sample gave rise to the 21 T cell receptor beta chains below, sequenced in a study of shared clonotypes between healthy human individuals. Assay: immunoSEQ multiplex PCR; the TCRdb copy retains only in-frame clones and omits some. The table lists about 2.4 million clones, approximately 93% of them singletons. The sequenced sample was naive CD4+ T cells from PBMCs. Subset: CD45RA+ positively selected. These receptors came from a man younger than 30 in good health. Some clones in this sample may be carry-over from other donors' samples.

The chain carries TRBV28 and TRBJ2-1; 12 positions match TRBD2. The germline CDR1 and CDR2 sequences are MDHEN and SYDVKM. This CDR3 has 16 amino acids. The V and J ends lost 6 bases and 10 bases, in that order; junction bases with no gene match: 13. CDR3 sequence: CASRPPGLAGQGEQFF. DNA of the CDR3: TGTGCCAGCAGACCTCCGGGACTAGCGGGCCAAGGGGAGCAGTTCTTC.

This clone has just one count. The chain is built from TRBV19 and TRBJ2-3; 14 nucleotides agree with TRBD2. Trimming at V came to 9 bases and at J to 8 bases, leaving 7 bases not matched to a gene. The CDR3 is made up of 14 amino acids. CDR1 LNHDA and CDR2 SQIVND come from the germline V gene (reference sequence). CDR3 DNA: TGTGCCAGCGGGACTAGCGGGAGCCCGCGTACGCAGTATTTT. Protein sequence: CASGTSGSPRTQYF.

The table lists this clone with a count of one. The chain joins TRBV7-2 to TRBJ2-1; TRBD1 agrees at 10 bases. The CDR3 is 15 amino acids. CDR1 SGHTA and CDR2 FQGNSA come from the germline V gene. The ends lost 3 bases at V and 2 bases at J; junction bases unmatched: 1. CDR3 loop: CASSLTGGTYNEQFF. CDR3 nucleotides: TGTGCCAGCAGCTTGACAGGGGGCACCTACAATGAGCAGTTCTTC.

The chain has TRBV7-9 and TRBJ2-1; TRBD2 aligns across 8 bases. Germline CDR1 and CDR2: SEHNR and FQNEAQ (reference sequence). This CDR3 is 16 amino acids long. Trimming took 6 bases from V and 5 from J; bases not matched to a gene: 12. In DNA, the CDR3 is TGTGCCAGCAGTTCCGGAGAACTAGCGGTAGACAATGAGCAGTTCTTC. As protein: CASSSGELAVDNEQFF.

The rearrangement joins TRBV9 to TRBJ1-1; D gene unclear. The germline CDR1 and CDR2 sequences are SGDLS and YYNGEE. Trimming cost V 0 bases and J 1 base, with 10 bases left between them. CDR3 size: 15 residues. This CDR3 reads CASSVGGLTNTEAFF. In DNA form, the CDR3 reads TGTGCCAGCAGCGTAGGAGGGCTCACGAACACTGAAGCTTTCTTT.

The chain employs TRBV5-1 and TRBJ1-4, with unresolved D. CDR1 and CDR2 (germline): SGHRS, YFSETQ. This CDR3 comprises 14 residues. The V gene lost 4 bases and the J gene lost 4 bases, with 11 bases spanning the gap. The CDR3 region is CASSRDGINEKLFF. DNA for the CDR3: TGCGCCAGCAGCCGCGACGGAATTAATGAAAAACTGTTTTTT.

Regarding this clone: The sample holds other DNA sequences that translate to the same CDR3. This sequence joins TRBV5-1 and TRBJ2-7, with D possibly matching TRBD2 (6 bases). Germline V gene lookup returns CDR1 SGHRS and CDR2 YFSETQ. Trimming pared 4 bases from V and 4 bases from J, leaving 12 bases between. This CDR3 contains 13 residues. The CDR3 spells CASSLGGGYEQYF. The DNA for the CDR3 is TGCGCCAGCAGCCTCGGTGGGGGGTACGAGCAGTACTTC.

The chain carries TRBV28 and TRBJ2-3, with D perhaps assigned TRBD1 or TRBD2 (6 bases each). The V gene lost 3 bases and the J gene lost 3 bases, with 16 bases spanning the gap. Germline lookup yields CDR1 MDHEN and CDR2 SYDVKM. The CDR3 consists of 16 residues. The CDR3 nucleotides are TGTGCCAGCAGTTTTGGAGGGGGGCGAAGGACAGATACGCAGTATTTT. This gives the protein CASSFGGGRRTDTQYF.

The CDR3 loop is CASSLSRGAIQYF. DNA of the CDR3: TGTGCCAGCAGCTTAAGTAGGGGAGCCATTCAGTACTTC. The chain combines TRBV7-3 with TRBJ2-4; either TRBD1 or TRBD2 may supply D (5 bases each). With 1 base removed from V and 9 bases from J, the gap between germline ends came to 10 bases. The length of the CDR3 is 13 residues. Germline assignment: CDR1 SGHTA and CDR2 FQGTGA.

V and J are TRBV5-1 and TRBJ1-2, with D possibly TRBD1 on 6 matching bases. Germline loops: CDR1 SGHRS, CDR2 YFSETQ. Trimming cost V 4 bases and J 8 bases, with 15 bases left between them. The CDR3 is 13 amino acids. CDR3 nucleotide sequence: TGCGCCAGCAGCCCGACCAGGGGCAGGGGCTACACCTTC. It specifies CASSPTRGRGYTF.

V gene TRBV4-1 combines with J gene TRBJ1-2; D gene unclear. The V end was cut by 2 bases, the J end by 3 bases, with 19 bases between. The CDR3 consists of 17 residues. Germline CDR1 and CDR2: MGHRA and YSYEKL. CDR3 sequence: CASSQPSPGHQDYGYTF. In DNA, the CDR3 is TGCGCCAGCAGCCAACCGTCCCCCGGGCACCAGGACTATGGCTACACCTTC.

The chain has TRBV5-1 and TRBJ2-2; 7 positions agree with TRBD2. Germline CDR1 is SGHRS and CDR2 is YFSETQ. This CDR3 is built from 19 residues. V was clipped by 2 bases and J by 1 base; unmatched bases: 14. CDR3 loop: CASSFWGGSLFGNTGELFF. DNA for the CDR3: TGCGCCAGCAGCTTCTGGGGCGGGAGTTTGTTTGGGAACACCGGGGAGCTGTTTTTT.

This sequence joins TRBV30 and TRBJ1-1; D unclear. CDR3 length: 11 residues. The germline CDR1 and CDR2 sequences are GTSNPN and SVGIG (reference sequence). The V end was cut by 3 bases, the J end by 5 bases, with 7 bases between. As DNA, the CDR3 is TGTGCCTGGAGGTCGGGGACTGAAGCTTTCTTT. As protein: CAWRSGTEAFF.

V and J are TRBV21-1 and TRBJ2-3; the D call in the table, TRBD2, was not verified against the DNA. TRBV21-1 is an annotated pseudogene. The CDR3 spans 11 residues. CDR3 sequence (DNA): TGTGCCAGCACGCAAGGACTCCCGCAGTATTTT. It specifies CASTQGLPQYF.

V and J are TRBV5-6 and TRBJ1-1; perhaps TRBD1 as D (6 bases). Germline lookup yields CDR1 SGHDT and CDR2 YYEEEE. This CDR3 comprises 16 residues. Trimming left V 6 bases short and J 1 base short, with 19 bases between. CDR3 residues: CASTRREQGWNTEAFF. The CDR3 region has the DNA TGTGCCAGCACCCGCCGGGAGCAGGGGTGGAACACTGAAGCTTTCTTT.

This chain uses TRBV29-1 with TRBJ2-2; 8 bases align to TRBD1. The trim removed 5 bases at V and 6 bases at J, leaving 5 bases unmatched. The CDR3 runs 13 residues. Germline V gene lookup returns CDR1 SQVTM and CDR2 ANQGSEA. CDR3 amino acids: CSVSGQGPGELFF. The CDR3 bases are TGCAGCGTTTCCGGACAGGGTCCCGGGGAGCTGTTTTTT.

This clone has only a few counts. V and J are TRBV14 and TRBJ1-4, with a tentative D call TRBD1 (5 bases). CDR1 and CDR2 (germline): SGHDN, FVKESK. The V gene lost 0 bases and the J gene lost 6 bases, with 8 bases spanning the gap. The CDR3 covers 14 residues. As DNA, the CDR3 is TGTGCCAGCAGCCAAGATTTCAGGGATGAAAAACTGTTTTTT. Protein sequence: CASSQDFRDEKLFF.

V is TRBV19 and J is TRBJ2-2, with a tentative D call TRBD1 (6 bases). The CDR3 runs 17 residues. The germline V and J ends were trimmed by 8 bases and 0 bases, with 19 bases remaining between them. Germline CDR1 and CDR2: LNHDA and SQIVND (reference sequence). The CDR3 sequence is CASQGPGVDTNTGELFF. The CDR3 DNA sequence: TGTGCCAGTCAAGGCCCAGGGGTTGATACGAACACCGGGGAGCTGTTTTTT.

This chain links TRBV10-2 with TRBJ2-1, with unresolved D. V was clipped by 1 base and J by 2 bases, with 9 bases between them. Looked up from germline, CDR1 is WSHSY and CDR2 is SAAADI. The CDR3 extends over 15 amino acids. CDR3 sequence: CASSEFGGTYNEQFF. CDR3 DNA: TGCGCCAGCAGTGAGTTTGGCGGTACCTACAATGAGCAGTTCTTC.

This sequence joins TRBV7-2 and TRBJ2-7, with 7 bases fitting TRBD1. J lost 7 bases, V lost 9 bases, and 12 bases had no gene match. This CDR3 is 13 amino acids long. Germline CDR1 SGHTA, CDR2 FQGNSA. CDR3 region: CASMDRLTGEQYF. The CDR3 region has the DNA TGTGCCAGTATGGACAGGCTGACGGGGGAGCAGTACTTC.

In regard to this clone: Other DNA sequences in the sample encode the same CDR3. The chain uses TRBV29-1 and TRBJ2-6, with no clear D. The CDR3 runs to 13 residues. With 5 bases removed from V and 0 bases from J, the gap between germline ends came to 5 bases. Germline lookup yields CDR1 SQVTM and CDR2 ANQGSEA. Here the CDR3 reads CSVRVSGANVLTF. For the CDR3, the DNA is TGCAGCGTTCGAGTCTCTGGGGCCAACGTCCTGACTTTC. The full variable domain, in which reference TRBV29-1 and TRBJ2-6 provide the parts outside the CDR3, is SAVISQKPSRDICQRGTSLTIQCQVDSQVTMMFWYRQQPGQSLTLIATANQGSEATYESGFVIDKFPISRPNLTFSTLTVSNMSPEDSSIYLCSVRVSGANVLTFGAGSRLTVL.